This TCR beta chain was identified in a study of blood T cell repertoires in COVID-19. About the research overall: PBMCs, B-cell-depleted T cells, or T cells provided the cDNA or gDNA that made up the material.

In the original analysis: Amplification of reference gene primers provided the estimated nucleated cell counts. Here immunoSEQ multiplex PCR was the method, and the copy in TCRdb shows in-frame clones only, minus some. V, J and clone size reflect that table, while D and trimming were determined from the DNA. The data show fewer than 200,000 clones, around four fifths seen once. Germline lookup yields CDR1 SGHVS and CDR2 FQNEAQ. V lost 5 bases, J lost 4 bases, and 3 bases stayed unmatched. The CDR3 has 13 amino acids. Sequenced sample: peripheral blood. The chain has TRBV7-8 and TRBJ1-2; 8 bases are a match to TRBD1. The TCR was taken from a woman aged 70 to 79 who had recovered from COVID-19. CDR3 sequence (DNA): TGTGCCAGCAGCCCCGGACAGGGCTATGGCTACACCTTC. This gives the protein CASSPGQGYGYTF.